One and the same sample provided the 11 T cell receptor beta chains below, sequenced in a study of OX40 agonist ivuxolimab in advanced cancers. Some clones are missing from TCRdb's copy, which holds only in-frame ones; the method was immunoSEQ multiplex PCR. Among roughly 74,000 clones listed, more than 70% were seen once. The sample in question was CD4+ or CD8+ T cells sorted from blood, obtained in a trial of the OX40 agonist ivuxolimab. The receptors originated from an adult with an advanced solid tumor such as melanoma, head and neck, liver or kidney cancer.

This chain connects TRBV28 to TRBJ1-4; D is perhaps TRBD1 (6 bases). There are 13 residues in the CDR3. The ends were cut back, 8 bases at V and 8 bases at J, with 15 bases in the middle. CDR1 MDHEN and CDR2 SYDVKM come from the germline V gene. The CDR3 here is CASGGGPREKLFF. CDR3 coding DNA: TGTGCCAGCGGCGGGGGGCCAAGGGAAAAACTGTTTTTT.

This chain connects TRBV2 to TRBJ2-7; possibly TRBD1 or TRBD2 for D (7 bases each). Trimming shortened V by 7 bases and J by 6 bases, and 16 bases separated the two germline ends. From germline, CDR1 is SNHLY and CDR2 FYNNEI. The CDR3 totals 13 residues. CDR3 in amino acids: CASIHDREGEQYF. CDR3 in DNA: TGTGCCAGCATCCATGACAGGGAGGGCGAGCAGTACTTC.

The chain links TRBV10-3 to TRBJ1-1; 7 bases are shared with TRBD1. V dropped 0 bases and J dropped 8; count of bases not matched to a gene: 9. This CDR3 comprises 15 residues. Germline assignment: CDR1 ENHRY and CDR2 SYGVKD. The CDR3 sequence: CAISESVLRDREAFF. The CDR3 DNA reads as TGTGCCATCAGTGAGTCAGTATTGCGGGACAGAGAAGCTTTCTTT.

For this clone: Relative to the germline gene, one junction end is altered; a read error may explain this. The chain has TRBV5-1 and TRBJ2-7; D is perhaps TRBD1 or TRBD2 (5 bases each). The CDR3 extends over 12 amino acids. Germline V gene sequence: CDR1 SGHRS, CDR2 YFSETQ. The CDR3 is CASSLVGHSGYF. For the CDR3, the DNA is TGTGCCAGCAGCTTGGTAGGACACAGCGGGTACTTC. The full variable domain, with the rest looked up from reference TRBV5-1 and TRBJ2-7, is KAGVTQTPRYLIKTRGQQVTLSCSPISGHRSVSWYQQTPGQGLQFLFEYFSETQRNKGNFPGRFSGRQFSNSRSEMNVSTLELGDSALYLCASSLVGHSGYFGPGTRLTVT.

V and J are TRBV10-3 and TRBJ1-6; 7 bases are a match to TRBD1. Germline V gene lookup returns CDR1 ENHRY and CDR2 SYGVKD. Germline trimming cut 7 bases from V and 0 bases from J; bases unmatched to any gene: 3. This CDR3 is built from 15 residues. DNA for the CDR3: TGTGCCATCAATGACAGGGACTCCTATAATTCACCCCTCCACTTT. Translated: CAINDRDSYNSPLHF.

This clone was seen only once. This chain joins TRBV27 and TRBJ2-5; D uncertain. The germline V gene has CDR1 MNHEY and CDR2 SMNVEV (reference sequence). This CDR3 region has 13 residues. The germline V and J ends were trimmed by 4 bases and 3 bases, with 9 bases remaining between them. The CDR3 DNA reads as TGTGCCAGCAGTTCGGAAAGAAAAGAGACCCAGTACTTC. This codes for CASSSERKETQYF.

The J gene is TRBJ1-2, the V gene TRBV14, with a possible D match to TRBD1 (5 bases). Germline values: CDR1 SGHDN, CDR2 FVKESK. The CDR3 extends over 17 amino acids. V was cut by 0 bases and J by 6 bases, with 20 bases left in between. CDR3 sequence: CASSQEWLDDSVHGYTF. CDR3 coding DNA: TGTGCCAGCAGCCAAGAATGGTTGGACGACAGCGTCCATGGCTACACCTTC.

This chain links TRBV7-3 with TRBJ1-1; TRBD1 agrees at 11 bases. Germline V gene sequence: CDR1 SGHTA, CDR2 FQGTGA. The CDR3 totals 16 residues. V trimming: 1 base; J trimming: 5 bases; junction bases outside the gene matches: 6. CDR3 in amino acids: CASSLSGTGGRTEAFF. The CDR3 bases are TGTGCCAGCAGCTTAAGCGGGACAGGGGGGCGAACTGAAGCTTTCTTT.

The chain couples TRBV19 to TRBJ1-4; the D gene is possibly TRBD1 (5 bases). Trimming left V 2 bases short and J 0 bases short, with 7 bases between. CDR3 length: 15 residues. The germline gives CDR1 LNHDA, CDR2 SQIVND (reference sequence). For the CDR3, the DNA is TGTGCCAGTAGTATAATGGGGGCAACTAATGAAAAACTGTTTTTT. Residues: CASSIMGATNEKLFF.

The chain combines TRBV4-3 with TRBJ1-2; tentative D call: TRBD1 (5 bases). The CDR3 totals 15 residues. Trimming took 0 bases from V and 4 from J, leaving 12 bases between them. The germline V gene encodes CDR1 LGHNA and CDR2 YSLEER. CDR3 sequence reads: CASSQEGSRGYGYTF. As DNA, the CDR3 is TGCGCCAGCAGCCAAGAGGGTTCGAGGGGCTATGGCTACACCTTC.

V usage is TRBV29-1 and J usage is TRBJ2-3, with TRBD1 as a possible D gene (6 bases). Between the trimmed V and J ends, which lost 7 bases and 0 bases, there was a span of 17 bases. The CDR3 has 15 amino acids. Germline CDR1 is SQVTM and CDR2 is ANQGSEA. CDR3 coding DNA: TGCAGCGCGTCCCCGGGACAAAGAAGCACAGATACGCAGTATTTT. Protein product: CSASPGQRSTDTQYF.